These T cell receptor beta chains were read from a single sample in a study of metastatic and nonmetastatic thyroid tumors. Using MiXCR, TCRdb re-called clones from the PCR reads. The sample has around 30,000 clones, 10% to 15% seen once. The sample consisted of blood. Receptors were obtained from a female donor with papillary thyroid cancer or a benign thyroid nodule (not recorded which). Some clones in this sample may be carry-over from other donors' samples. CDR3s include the opening cysteine and the closing phenylalanine or tryptophan. The order of the fields is V gene, clone size, J gene, D gene, CDR3 protein, CDR3 DNA. A D gene is named only where the DNA matches it firmly. Size is omitted from some rows. Given values are once, few, many or a class for expanded clones.

V: TRBV12-3/TRBV12-4; size: many; J: TRBJ2-3; D: TRBD2; CDR3: CASSLRTSGTTQYF; DNA: TGTGCCAGCAGTCTGCGGACTAGCGGGACTACGCAGTATTTT
V: TRBV4-3; size: many; J: TRBJ2-2; D: TRBD2; CDR3: CASSPHPGGTTGELFF; DNA: TGCGCCAGCAGCCCCCATCCGGGAGGTACGACCGGGGAGCTGTTTTTT
V: TRBV6-1; size: medium-sized; J: TRBJ2-7; D: TRBD2; CDR3: CASSTMRTSRNYEQYF; DNA: TGTGCCAGCAGCACAATGAGGACTAGCCGTAACTACGAGCAGTACTTC
V: TRBV4-1; size: many; J: TRBJ2-5; D: TRBD2; CDR3: CASSTPAGTTQETQYF; DNA: TGCGCCAGCAGCACCCCTGCCGGGACTACCCAAGAGACCCAGTACTTC
V: TRBV19; size: few; J: TRBJ2-5; D: .; CDR3: CASSMGGDKYF; DNA: TGTGCCAGTAGTATGGGAGGGGACAAGTACTTC
V: TRBV9; size: many; J: TRBJ1-1; D: .; CDR3: CASSAHPPGQNTEAFF; DNA: TGTGCCAGCAGCGCCCACCCGCCGGGACAGAACACTGAAGCTTTCTTT
V: TRBV3-1; size: many; J: TRBJ1-4; D: .; CDR3: CASSHRAHNEKLFF; DNA: TGTGCCAGCAGCCACCGGGCTCATAATGAAAAACTGTTTTTT
V: TRBV7-2; size: many; J: TRBJ1-1; D: TRBD1; CDR3: CASSTTHRGRVEAFF; DNA: TGTGCCAGCAGCACGACCCACAGGGGGCGGGTTGAAGCTTTCTTT
V: TRBV20-1; size: .; J: TRBJ2-3; D: TRBD2; CDR3: CSARAWREYRYTQYF; DNA: TGCAGTGCTAGAGCCTGGCGGGAGTATCGTTATACGCAGTATTTT
V: TRBV14; size: many; J: TRBJ1-2; D: .; CDR3: CASSKGQRAGEGYTF; DNA: TGTGCCAGCAGCAAAGGACAGAGGGCCGGCGAGGGCTACACCTTC
V: TRBV19; size: many; J: TRBJ2-1; D: TRBD2; CDR3: CASSIYGTSLQFF; DNA: TGTGCCAGTAGTATATACGGGACTAGTCTTCAGTTCTTC
V: TRBV6-1; size: many; J: TRBJ2-1; D: TRBD2; CDR3: CASSSGTTKEFF; DNA: TGTGCCAGCAGTTCCGGGACTACTAAGGAGTTCTTC
V: TRBV3-1; size: many; J: TRBJ2-5; D: TRBD2; CDR3: CASSQIAGGGETQYF; DNA: TGTGCCAGCAGCCAGATTGCGGGAGGCGGCGAGACCCAGTACTTC
V: TRBV6-1; size: few; J: TRBJ1-2; D: TRBD1; CDR3: CASSEVPGQIYGYTF; DNA: TGTGCCAGCAGTGAAGTTCCGGGACAGATCTATGGCTACACCTTC
V: TRBV27; size: many; J: TRBJ2-7; D: .; CDR3: CASHGAGSSYEQYF; DNA: TGTGCCAGCCATGGGGCAGGGAGCTCCTACGAGCAGTACTTC
V: TRBV4-1; size: many; J: TRBJ1-6; D: TRBD1; CDR3: CASSQGYRGGNSPLHF; DNA: TGCGCCAGCAGCCAAGGGTACAGGGGGGGAAATTCACCCCTCCACTTT
V: TRBV11-2; size: many; J: TRBJ2-1; D: .; CDR3: CASSLGETHEQFF; DNA: TGTGCCAGCAGCTTAGGGGAGACTCATGAGCAGTTCTTC